This paragraph reports one TCR beta chain. Its antigen remains unknown. Germline and junction disagree at one end, which may indicate a read error. The sample belongs to a study of T cells after yellow fever vaccination. A process of 5'RACE template switching, which added a universal primer site and UMIs, was used to make TCR cDNA. TCRdb re-called the 5' RACE reads with MiXCR, one entry per CDR3 protein. The table lists about 630,000 distinct CDR3 sequences, around 12% of them singletons. Points from the study as a whole: Clonotypes shared by both compartments, CD4 and CD8, made up a small share. The study re-detected most primary-vaccination clones after the booster (approximately 96% CD4, almost 90% CD8).

The germline V gene encodes CDR1 SQVTM and CDR2 ANQGSEA. CDR3 length: 10 residues. The clonotype comes from a man under 40 who received the YFV17D yellow fever vaccine. The sequencing used PBMCs, collected on the day of the yellow fever booster vaccination. V usage is TRBV29-1 and J usage is TRBJ2-5, with unresolved D. CDR3 in amino acids: CSVETYQREF. The CDR3, as DNA: TGCAGCGTTGAAACATATCAGAGAGAATTC.